A single sample is the source of the 20 T cell receptor beta chains below, sequenced in a study of brain T cells in children with intractable seizures. TCRdb's copy holds only in-frame clones and misses some; the assay was immunoSEQ multiplex PCR. The table includes about 340,000 clones, about 93% detected once. The time point: blood from clinic visit 5 months post-surgery; TSC patient then seizure free. The sample in question was peripheral blood, obtained 4 to 5 months after surgery. The receptor set was obtained from a boy under two years old with tuberous sclerosis and intractable seizures.

The chain couples TRBV27 to TRBJ1-1; tentatively, D is TRBD1 (5 bases). The CDR3 spans 16 residues. The V gene lost 5 bases and the J gene lost 8 bases, with 24 bases spanning the gap. Germline V gene sequence: CDR1 MNHEY, CDR2 SMNVEV (reference sequence). The chain's CDR3 is CASSLGDPGGGIEAFF. The DNA for the CDR3 is TGTGCCAGCAGTCTAGGGGACCCTGGTGGTGGAATAGAAGCTTTCTTT.

This clone was detected once. The chain recombines TRBV27 with TRBJ1-1, with D unclear. The CDR3 is 14 amino acids. The V gene lost 5 bases and the J gene lost 1 base, with 11 bases spanning the gap. The germline CDR1 and CDR2 sequences are MNHEY and SMNVEV (reference sequence). The CDR3 is CASSTLGTNTEAFF. DNA of the CDR3: TGTGCCAGCAGTACCCTGGGCACGAACACTGAAGCTTTCTTT.

The rearrangement links TRBV2 to TRBJ1-5, with 8 nucleotides matching TRBD1. CDR1 SNHLY and CDR2 FYNNEI come from the germline V gene. The trim removed 1 base at V and 5 bases at J, leaving 10 bases unmatched. CDR3 length: 17 residues. CDR3 coding DNA: TGTGCCAGCAGTGAAGGCGGGGGACAGGAGGCCGATCAGCCCCAGCATTTT. Translated, it gives CASSEGGGQEADQPQHF.

V and J are TRBV2 and TRBJ1-1; a possible D gene is TRBD1 (5 bases). The length of the CDR3 is 13 residues. Germline CDR1 reads SNHLY; CDR2 reads FYNNEI. The ends were cut back, 6 bases at V and 1 base at J, with 9 bases in the middle. The CDR3 loop is CASRPDRNTEAFF. The CDR3, as DNA: TGTGCCAGCAGGCCCGACAGGAACACTGAAGCTTTCTTT.

The V and J genes are TRBV3-1 (or the pseudogene TRBV3-2) and TRBJ2-3; possible D gene TRBD2, 6 bases. CDR3 length equals 16 residues. Germline V gene data show CDR1 as LGHDT and CDR2 as YNNKEL (reference sequence). V gave up 4 bases and J gave up 0 bases, with 14 bases separating them. CDR3 region: CASSPLTSTSTDTQYF. As DNA, the CDR3 is TGTGCCAGCAGCCCTTTAACTAGCACTAGCACAGATACGCAGTATTTT.

The J gene is TRBJ2-1, the V gene TRBV9; 10 bases match TRBD2. The CDR3 sequence is 13 residues long. The V segment lost 7 bases and the J segment 8 bases; nucleotides outside the gene matches: 6. Germline assignment: CDR1 SGDLS and CDR2 YYNGEE. CDR3 nucleotide sequence: TGTGCCAGCCGGTCTAGCGGGAGCCATGAGCAGTTCTTC. It encodes CASRSSGSHEQFF.

The J gene is TRBJ2-2, the V gene TRBV9; 7 bases fit TRBD1. The CDR3 contains 13 residues. Germline V gene lookup returns CDR1 SGDLS and CDR2 YYNGEE. The trim removed 4 bases at V and 5 bases at J, leaving 2 bases unmatched. The CDR3 DNA follows: TGTGCCAGCAGCCTACAGGGGACCGGGGAGCTGTTTTTT. This gives the protein CASSLQGTGELFF. The complete variable domain, with remaining parts taken from reference TRBV9 and TRBJ2-2, reads DSGVTQTPKHLITATGQRVTLRCSPRSGDLSVYWYQQSLDQGLQFLIQYYNGEERAKGNILERFSAQQFPDLHSELNLSSLELGDSALYFCASSLQGTGELFFGEGSRLTVL.

This rearrangement joins TRBV5-6 to TRBJ1-5, with D perhaps TRBD1 (5 bases). CDR3 length equals 13 residues. Looked up from germline, CDR1 is SGHDT and CDR2 is YYEEEE. V was pared by 4 bases and J by 0 bases, with 5 bases between. For the CDR3, the DNA is TGTGCCAGCAGCGACAGTAGCAATCAGCCCCAGCATTTT. Protein sequence: CASSDSSNQPQHF. Variable domain in full (rest from reference TRBV5-6 and TRBJ1-5): DAGVTQSPTHLIKTRGQQVTLRCSPKSGHDTVSWYQQALGQGPQFIFQYYEEEERQRGNFPDRFSGHQFPNYSSELNVNALLLGDSALYLCASSDSSNQPQHFGDGTRLSIL.

CDR3 sequence: CASSLLAGSYNEQFF. CDR3 sequence (DNA): TGTGCCAGCAGCTTACTAGCGGGCTCCTACAATGAGCAGTTCTTC. The chain carries TRBV7-3 and TRBJ2-1; 8 positions match TRBD2. After removal of 2 bases from V and 0 bases from J, the junction contained 0 bases not matched to a gene. The CDR3 is made up of 15 amino acids. The germline CDR1 and CDR2 sequences are SGHTA and FQGTGA.

The CDR3 protein is CASSQALDYEQYF. The CDR3 DNA follows: TGTGCCAGCAGCCAAGCCCTGGACTACGAGCAGTACTTC. This chain connects TRBV14 to TRBJ2-7; D uncertain. The V end lost 1 base, the J end lost 3 bases, and 7 bases lay between the germline ends. Germline V lookup: CDR1 SGHDN, CDR2 FVKESK. The CDR3 runs to 13 residues.

V and J are TRBV18 and TRBJ1-2; 7 bases align to TRBD1. CDR1 KGHSH and CDR2 LQKENI come from the germline V gene. Trimming at V came to 6 bases and at J to 3 bases, leaving 7 bases not matched to a gene. The CDR3 is 14 residues long. The CDR3 nucleotides read TGTGCCAGCTCGTCTCAAACAGGGGACTATGGCTACACCTTC. Translated: CASSSQTGDYGYTF.

V gene TRBV13 combines with J gene TRBJ1-1; the D is unclear. V lost 4 bases and J 10 bases, leaving 10 bases between the germline ends. The germline V gene encodes CDR1 PRHDT and CDR2 FYEKMQ (reference sequence). The CDR3 has 11 residues. DNA of the CDR3: TGTGCCAGCAGCTCGGGAGAGGTAGCTTTCTTT. Translation: CASSSGEVAFF.

The genes are TRBV7-9 and TRBJ2-5; D is uncertain. Per the germline V gene, CDR1 is SEHNR and CDR2 is FQNEAQ (reference sequence). Trimming shortened V by 0 bases and J by 3 bases, and 11 bases separated the two germline ends. This CDR3 has 15 amino acids. The CDR3 loop reads CASSLAVGQEETQYF. DNA of the CDR3: TGTGCCAGCAGCTTAGCCGTGGGCCAGGAAGAGACCCAGTACTTC.

This clone has a single count. The CDR3, as DNA: TGTGCCCGTCGCAGGCGTAGCTCCTACGAGCAGTACTTC. Residues: CARRRRSSYEQYF. The chain uses TRBV2 and TRBJ2-7, with D hard to call. CDR1 is SNHLY, CDR2 FYNNEI, per germline. This CDR3 spans 13 amino acids. V was shortened by 11 bases and J by 0 bases, with 14 bases between the two germline ends.

This clone was seen more than once but under ten times. This chain links TRBV30 with TRBJ1-4; possibly TRBD1 for D (6 bases). The CDR3 sequence is 15 residues long. Trimming stripped 4 bases from V and 3 bases from J, with 15 bases between. Germline V gene data show CDR1 as GTSNPN and CDR2 as SVGIG (reference sequence). CDR3 in DNA: TGTGCCTGGAATCTGATGGCAGGGGCTAATGAAAAACTGTTTTTT. Translated: CAWNLMAGANEKLFF.

J is TRBJ1-2 and V is TRBV27; no firm D call. The CDR3 totals 13 residues. Trimming removed 6 bases at V and 2 bases at J, with 10 bases between. CDR1 and CDR2 (germline): MNHEY, SMNVEV (reference sequence). CDR3 protein: CASRLDGNYGYTF. CDR3 coding DNA: TGTGCCAGCAGGCTGGACGGGAACTATGGCTACACCTTC.

The chain combines TRBV15 with TRBJ1-2, with D perhaps TRBD1 (6 bases). This CDR3 is 15 amino acids long. Trimming shortened V by 2 bases and J by 3 bases, and 13 bases separated the two germline ends. CDR1 is LNHNV, CDR2 YYDKDF, per germline (reference sequence). The CDR3 loop is CATSRSGVTDYGYTF. CDR3 nucleotide sequence: TGTGCCACCAGCAGATCAGGGGTGACGGACTATGGCTACACCTTC.

CDR3 residues: CASRGRAYEQYF. CDR3 sequence (DNA): TGTGCCAGCAGAGGACGGGCCTACGAGCAGTACTTC. The chain uses TRBV2 and TRBJ2-7, with D unclear. There are 12 residues in the CDR3. The V gene's germline CDR1 is SNHLY and CDR2 FYNNEI. The V end lost 6 bases, the J end lost 2 bases, and 8 bases lay between the germline ends.

This rearrangement joins TRBV6-2 or TRBV6-3 to TRBJ2-7, with 13 bases lining up with TRBD2. The ends lost 2 bases at V and 5 bases at J; junction bases unmatched: 18. The V gene's germline CDR1 is MNHEY and CDR2 SVGEGT. The CDR3 has 20 amino acids. CDR3 sequence reads: CASSYGIGTSGTIPRHEQYF. CDR3 coding DNA: TGTGCCAGCAGTTACGGAATAGGGACTAGCGGGACCATCCCTCGCCACGAGCAGTACTTC.

The chain is built from TRBV19 and TRBJ2-7; 8 bases map to TRBD1. J gave up 3 bases and V 4 bases, and 5 bases lay outside the gene matches. The germline CDR1 and CDR2 sequences are LNHDA and SQIVND (reference sequence). The CDR3 sequence is 14 residues long. The CDR3 DNA is TGTGCCAGTAGTAAGACGGACAGGGACTACGAGCAGTACTTC. Residues: CASSKTDRDYEQYF.